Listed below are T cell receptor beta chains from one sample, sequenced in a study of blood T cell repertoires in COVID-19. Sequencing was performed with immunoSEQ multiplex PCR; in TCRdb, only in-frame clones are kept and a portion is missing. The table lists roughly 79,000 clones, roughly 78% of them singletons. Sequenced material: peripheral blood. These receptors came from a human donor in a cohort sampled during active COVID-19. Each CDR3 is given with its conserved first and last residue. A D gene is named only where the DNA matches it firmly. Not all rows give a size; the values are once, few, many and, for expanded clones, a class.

cdr3_nt: TGTGCCACCAGGGATTCCATGAACACTGAAGCTTTCTTT
cdr3_aa: CATRDSMNTEAFF
d_call: .
v_call: TRBV24-1
j_call: TRBJ1-1
clone_size: .

cdr3_nt: TGTGCCAGCAGCTTGCGAACAGGAAATGAAAAACTGTTTTTT
cdr3_aa: CASSLRTGNEKLFF
d_call: .
v_call: TRBV5-4
j_call: TRBJ1-4
clone_size: .

cdr3_nt: TGTGCCAGCAGCCAAGATGGTACCGGAGTGGGGACCCAGTACTTC
cdr3_aa: CASSQDGTGVGTQYF
d_call: .
v_call: TRBV3-1/TRBV3-2
j_call: TRBJ2-5
clone_size: .

cdr3_nt: TGTGCCAGCAGCGTAGCCGGCACAGGGACAAAGAACTATGGCTACACCTTC
cdr3_aa: CASSVAGTGTKNYGYTF
d_call: .
v_call: TRBV9
j_call: TRBJ1-2
clone_size: .

cdr3_nt: TGTGCCAGTAGCCACGGACAGGGCACTGAAGCTTTCTTT
cdr3_aa: CASSHGQGTEAFF
d_call: TRBD1
v_call: TRBV19
j_call: TRBJ1-1
clone_size: .

cdr3_nt: TGTGCCTGGAGCGTTACCCCGGTGAATGAGCAGTTCTTC
cdr3_aa: CAWSVTPVNEQFF
d_call: .
v_call: TRBV30
j_call: TRBJ2-1
clone_size: few

cdr3_nt: TGTGCCAGTAGTAACGGGGGAAGAGAGACCCAGTACTTC
cdr3_aa: CASSNGGRETQYF
d_call: .
v_call: TRBV19
j_call: TRBJ2-5
clone_size: .

cdr3_nt: TGTGCCAGCAGCACACAAGGCGGGGGGGATCAGGCCGCCCAGTACTTC
cdr3_aa: CASSTQGGGDQAAQYF
d_call: TRBD2
v_call: TRBV7-2
j_call: TRBJ2-5
clone_size: few

cdr3_nt: TGTGCCAGCAGCTTAACTAGGACAGAGAACACTGAAGCTTTCTTT
cdr3_aa: CASSLTRTENTEAFF
d_call: .
v_call: TRBV11-2
j_call: TRBJ1-1
clone_size: .

cdr3_nt: TGCGCCAGCAGTCGGCAGGGCAATGAAAAACTGTTTTTT
cdr3_aa: CASSRQGNEKLFF
d_call: .
v_call: TRBV4-3
j_call: TRBJ1-4
clone_size: .

cdr3_nt: TGTGCCAGCAGCTTGCGAGGCAGCCATTCCTACGAGCAGTACTTC
cdr3_aa: CASSLRGSHSYEQYF
d_call: .
v_call: TRBV5-4
j_call: TRBJ2-7
clone_size: .

cdr3_nt: TGTGCCAGCAGCATTCCTCCTGAGAGGTATGGCTACACCTTC
cdr3_aa: CASSIPPERYGYTF
d_call: .
v_call: TRBV21-1
j_call: TRBJ1-2
clone_size: .

cdr3_nt: TGTGCCAGCAGCCCTGCAGGCGAAAAACTGTTTTTT
cdr3_aa: CASSPAGEKLFF
d_call: .
v_call: TRBV12-3/TRBV12-4
j_call: TRBJ1-4
clone_size: .

cdr3_nt: TGTGCCAGCAGTCTGACAGGGTGGGCCTATGGCTACACCTTC
cdr3_aa: CASSLTGWAYGYTF
d_call: TRBD1
v_call: TRBV6-2/TRBV6-3
j_call: TRBJ1-2
clone_size: once

cdr3_nt: TGTGCCAGTATACCTACCCCCCTAGAGAACACTGAAGCTTTCTTT
cdr3_aa: CASIPTPLENTEAFF
d_call: .
v_call: TRBV19
j_call: TRBJ1-1
clone_size: few

cdr3_nt: TGTGCCAGCAGCTTGGGGGCAGGTACCAACGAGCAGTACTTC
cdr3_aa: CASSLGAGTNEQYF
d_call: .
v_call: TRBV5-4
j_call: TRBJ2-7
clone_size: .

cdr3_nt: TGTGCCAGCAGGGGACTAGCGGGGGGACTCACAGATACGCAGTATTTT
cdr3_aa: CASRGLAGGLTDTQYF
d_call: TRBD2
v_call: TRBV2
j_call: TRBJ2-3
clone_size: .

cdr3_nt: TGTGCCAGCAGTGAAGACCCGGGTGGAGACTCTGGAAACACCATATATTTT
cdr3_aa: CASSEDPGGDSGNTIYF
d_call: .
v_call: TRBV6-1
j_call: TRBJ1-3
clone_size: .

cdr3_nt: TGTGCCAGCAGCTTGGACGGGAACTATGGCTACACCTTC
cdr3_aa: CASSLDGNYGYTF
d_call: .
v_call: TRBV5-5
j_call: TRBJ1-2
clone_size: .

cdr3_nt: TGTGCCAGCAGCCAATCAGGGGGCGCTAATGAAAAACTGTTTTTT
cdr3_aa: CASSQSGGANEKLFF
d_call: TRBD1
v_call: TRBV4-2
j_call: TRBJ1-4
clone_size: .

cdr3_nt: TGTGCCAGCAGTGGCAACCTTGGAGCTACTATGAACACTGAAGCTTTCTTT
cdr3_aa: CASSGNLGATMNTEAFF
d_call: .
v_call: TRBV6-1
j_call: TRBJ1-1
clone_size: .

cdr3_nt: TGTGCCAGCAGCCTCGGGACAGGGACTGAAGCTTTCTTT
cdr3_aa: CASSLGTGTEAFF
d_call: TRBD1
v_call: TRBV3-1/TRBV3-2
j_call: TRBJ1-1
clone_size: .

cdr3_nt: TGTGCCAGCAGCTTGGTCACAGACACTGAAGCTTTCTTT
cdr3_aa: CASSLVTDTEAFF
d_call: .
v_call: TRBV5-4
j_call: TRBJ1-1
clone_size: .

cdr3_nt: TGTGCCAGCAGTTTACAGGGGAATAATTCACCCCTCCACTTT
cdr3_aa: CASSLQGNNSPLHF
d_call: TRBD1
v_call: TRBV7-2
j_call: TRBJ1-6
clone_size: once

cdr3_nt: TGTGCCAGCAGCGTCGAACAGATCCCTGGCTATGGCTACACCTTC
cdr3_aa: CASSVEQIPGYGYTF
d_call: .
v_call: TRBV9
j_call: TRBJ1-2
clone_size: .

cdr3_nt: TGCGCCAGCAGCCAAGCTTCGCAGGGCCTCGGGGAGACCCAGTACTTC
cdr3_aa: CASSQASQGLGETQYF
d_call: .
v_call: TRBV4-1
j_call: TRBJ2-5
clone_size: .

cdr3_nt: TGTGCCAGCAGTTATGGGAGGGGGCAGCCCCAGCATTTT
cdr3_aa: CASSYGRGQPQHF
d_call: .
v_call: TRBV6-6
j_call: TRBJ1-5
clone_size: .

cdr3_nt: TGTGCCAGCTCGCTCAAGGAGAATAATTCACCCCTCCACTTT
cdr3_aa: CASSLKENNSPLHF
d_call: .
v_call: TRBV18
j_call: TRBJ1-6
clone_size: .

cdr3_nt: TGTGCCAGCAGCCAAACACCAGGGGCGGGCAATGAGCAGTTCTTC
cdr3_aa: CASSQTPGAGNEQFF
d_call: .
v_call: TRBV3-1/TRBV3-2
j_call: TRBJ2-1
clone_size: .

cdr3_nt: TGCGCCAGCAGCCAAGATGCGAGTTGGCGGGGTAGGATCTACTTC
cdr3_aa: CASSQDASWRGRIYF
d_call: .
v_call: TRBV4-1
j_call: TRBJ2-7
clone_size: .

cdr3_nt: TGTGCCAGCAGCCAAGAACGGCAGGGGGCGCGTTTGGGTCAGCCCCAGCATTTT
cdr3_aa: CASSQERQGARLGQPQHF
d_call: TRBD1
v_call: TRBV4-2
j_call: TRBJ1-5
clone_size: .

cdr3_nt: TGTGCCAGCTCACTTGACCAGGCAGCAACTAATGAAAAACTGTTTTTT
cdr3_aa: CASSLDQAATNEKLFF
d_call: .
v_call: TRBV18
j_call: TRBJ1-4
clone_size: .

cdr3_nt: TGTGCCAGCACGTTAGCGGGGGGGCTGGCCGAGCAGTACTTC
cdr3_aa: CASTLAGGLAEQYF
d_call: TRBD2
v_call: TRBV6-5
j_call: TRBJ2-7
clone_size: .

cdr3_nt: TGTGCCAGCAGCATGGGGACAGTAGTAAACACCATATATTTT
cdr3_aa: CASSMGTVVNTIYF
d_call: TRBD1
v_call: TRBV11-2
j_call: TRBJ1-3
clone_size: .

cdr3_nt: TGTGCCAGCAGTGAACTTGGGACTAACCACAATGAGCAGTTCTTC
cdr3_aa: CASSELGTNHNEQFF
d_call: TRBD2
v_call: TRBV6-1
j_call: TRBJ2-1
clone_size: .

cdr3_nt: TGTGCCAGCAGCCAAGATCGGAACACCGGGGAGCTGTTTTTT
cdr3_aa: CASSQDRNTGELFF
d_call: .
v_call: TRBV14
j_call: TRBJ2-2
clone_size: .

cdr3_nt: TGTGCCTGCACTAGCCCTGGAAACACCATATATTTT
cdr3_aa: CACTSPGNTIYF
d_call: .
v_call: TRBV19
j_call: TRBJ1-3
clone_size: few

cdr3_nt: TGTGCCAGCAGCTTGGCCGGGGAGGGGGGTCAGCCCCAGCATTTT
cdr3_aa: CASSLAGEGGQPQHF
d_call: .
v_call: TRBV5-8
j_call: TRBJ1-5
clone_size: .

cdr3_nt: TGCAGTGCTAGAGTCGGGAATGAGCAGTTCTTC
cdr3_aa: CSARVGNEQFF
d_call: .
v_call: TRBV20-1
j_call: TRBJ2-1
clone_size: .

cdr3_nt: TGTGCCAGCAGTTCCCAAACAGGGGGCAATAATTCACCCCTCCACTTT
cdr3_aa: CASSSQTGGNNSPLHF
d_call: TRBD1
v_call: TRBV28
j_call: TRBJ1-6
clone_size: .

cdr3_nt: TGTGCCAGCAGTCATGGACAGGGCTTCCAAGAGACCCAGTACTTC
cdr3_aa: CASSHGQGFQETQYF
d_call: TRBD1
v_call: TRBV11-3
j_call: TRBJ2-5
clone_size: .

cdr3_nt: TGTGCCGCAAACCAGCCGGGTCTTAATTCACCCCTCCACTTT
cdr3_aa: CAANQPGLNSPLHF
d_call: .
v_call: TRBV19
j_call: TRBJ1-6
clone_size: .

cdr3_nt: TGTGCCAGCACCCCTGACTGGGTGAACACTGAAGCTTTCTTT
cdr3_aa: CASTPDWVNTEAFF
d_call: .
v_call: TRBV6-5
j_call: TRBJ1-1
clone_size: .

cdr3_nt: TGTGCCAGCAGCTTAGTTAAAGAGACCCAGTACTTC
cdr3_aa: CASSLVKETQYF
d_call: .
v_call: TRBV7-2
j_call: TRBJ2-5
clone_size: .